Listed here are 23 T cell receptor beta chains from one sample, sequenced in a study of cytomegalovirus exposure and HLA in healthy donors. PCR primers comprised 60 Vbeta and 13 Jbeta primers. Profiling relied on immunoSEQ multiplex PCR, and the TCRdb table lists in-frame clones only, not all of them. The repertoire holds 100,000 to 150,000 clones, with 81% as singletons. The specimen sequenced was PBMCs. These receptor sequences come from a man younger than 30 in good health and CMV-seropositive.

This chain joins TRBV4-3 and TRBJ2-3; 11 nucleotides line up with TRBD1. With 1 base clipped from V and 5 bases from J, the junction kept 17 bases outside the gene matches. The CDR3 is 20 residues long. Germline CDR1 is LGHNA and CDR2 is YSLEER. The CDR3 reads CASSQVVGRGTGGTQDTQYF. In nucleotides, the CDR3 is TGCGCCAGCAGCCAAGTGGTCGGCCGGGGGACAGGGGGTACACAAGATACGCAGTATTTT.

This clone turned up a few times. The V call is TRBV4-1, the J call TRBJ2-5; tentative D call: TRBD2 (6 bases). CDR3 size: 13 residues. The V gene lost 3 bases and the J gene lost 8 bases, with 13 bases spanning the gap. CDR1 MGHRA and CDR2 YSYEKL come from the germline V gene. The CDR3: CASSQTRSDTQYF. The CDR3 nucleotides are TGCGCCAGCAGCCAGACTAGGAGTGATACCCAGTACTTC.

CDR3 nucleotides: TGTGCCATCAGTGAGTCCAGGGACAGCACAACTAACTATGGCTACACCTTC. Protein: CAISESRDSTTNYGYTF. The chain recombines TRBV10-3 with TRBJ1-2; 7 bases are a match to TRBD1. Germline assignment: CDR1 ENHRY and CDR2 SYGVKD. The CDR3 spans 17 residues. J was trimmed by 0 bases and V by 0 bases; bases with no gene match: 7.

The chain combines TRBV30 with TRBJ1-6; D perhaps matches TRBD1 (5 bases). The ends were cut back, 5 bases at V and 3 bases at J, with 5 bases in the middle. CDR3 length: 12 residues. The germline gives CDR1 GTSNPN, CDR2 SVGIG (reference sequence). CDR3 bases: TGTGCCTGGGACAGCTATAATTCACCCCTCCACTTT. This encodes CAWDSYNSPLHF.

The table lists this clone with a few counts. CDR3 nucleotide sequence: TGTGCCAGCAGCTTAGGCCCGACACAGAATGAAAAACTGTTTTTT. This translates into CASSLGPTQNEKLFF. J is TRBJ1-4 and V is TRBV5-4; D uncertain. V lost 2 bases and J 5 bases, leaving 13 bases between the germline ends. The germline V gene has CDR1 SGHNT and CDR2 YYREEE (reference sequence). CDR3 size: 15 residues.

The CDR3 nucleotides read TGTGCTAGTGGCCAAATAGACAGGGGACTGTACTTC. This gives the protein CASGQIDRGLYF. The V and J genes are TRBV12-5 and TRBJ2-7; 8 bases are shared with TRBD1. With 6 bases clipped from V and 12 bases from J, the junction kept 10 bases outside the gene matches. Germline-derived CDR1 and CDR2 are LGHNT and FRNRAP. The CDR3 length is 12 residues.

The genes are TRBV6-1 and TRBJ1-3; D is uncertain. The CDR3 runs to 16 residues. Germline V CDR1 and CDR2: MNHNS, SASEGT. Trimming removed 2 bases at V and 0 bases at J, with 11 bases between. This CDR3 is CASSEQGLFSGNTIYF. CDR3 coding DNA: TGTGCCAGCAGTGAACAAGGACTTTTCTCTGGAAACACCATATATTTT.

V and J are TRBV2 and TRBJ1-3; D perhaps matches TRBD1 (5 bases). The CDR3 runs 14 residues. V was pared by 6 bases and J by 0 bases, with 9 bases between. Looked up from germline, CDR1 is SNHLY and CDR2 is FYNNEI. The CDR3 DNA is TGTGCCAGCAGGAAACAGGCCTCTGGAAACACCATATATTTT. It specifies CASRKQASGNTIYF.

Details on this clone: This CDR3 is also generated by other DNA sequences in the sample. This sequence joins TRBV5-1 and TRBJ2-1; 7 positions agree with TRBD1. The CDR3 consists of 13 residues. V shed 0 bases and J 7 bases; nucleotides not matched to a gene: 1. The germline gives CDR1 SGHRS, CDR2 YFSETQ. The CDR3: CASSLDRGNEQFF. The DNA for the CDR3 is TGCGCCAGCAGCTTGGACAGGGGAAATGAGCAGTTCTTC. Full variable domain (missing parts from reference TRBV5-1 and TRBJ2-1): KAGVTQTPRYLIKTRGQQVTLSCSPISGHRSVSWYQQTPGQGLQFLFEYFSETQRNKGNFPGRFSGRQFSNSRSEMNVSTLELGDSALYLCASSLDRGNEQFFGPGTRLTVL.

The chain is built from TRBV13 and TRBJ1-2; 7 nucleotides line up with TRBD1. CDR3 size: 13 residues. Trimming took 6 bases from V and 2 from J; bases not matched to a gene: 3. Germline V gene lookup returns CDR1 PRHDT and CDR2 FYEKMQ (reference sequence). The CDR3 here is CASRRGQNYGYTF. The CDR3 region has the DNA TGTGCCAGCAGGCGGGGACAGAACTATGGCTACACCTTC.

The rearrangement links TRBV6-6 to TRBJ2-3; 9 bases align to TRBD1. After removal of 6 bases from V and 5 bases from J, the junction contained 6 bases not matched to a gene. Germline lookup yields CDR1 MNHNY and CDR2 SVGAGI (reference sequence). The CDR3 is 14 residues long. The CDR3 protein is CASRTQGARDTQYF. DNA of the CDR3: TGTGCCAGCAGAACACAGGGGGCCAGAGATACGCAGTATTTT.

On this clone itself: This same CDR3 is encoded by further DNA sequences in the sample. In DNA, the CDR3 is TGTGCCAGTAGTATCCCCTCCGGGGACAGGGCCTCTGGGGCCAACGTCCTGACTTTC. Protein sequence: CASSIPSGDRASGANVLTF. J is TRBJ2-6 and V is TRBV19; the match to TRBD1 covers 9 bases. Per the germline V gene, CDR1 is LNHDA and CDR2 is SQIVND (reference sequence). Trimming cost V 3 bases and J 0 bases; bases outside gene matches: 9. The CDR3 is 19 amino acids.

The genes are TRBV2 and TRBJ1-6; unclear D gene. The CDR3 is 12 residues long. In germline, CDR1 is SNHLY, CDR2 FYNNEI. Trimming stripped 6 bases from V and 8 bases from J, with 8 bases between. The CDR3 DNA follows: TGTGCCAGCAGGGAGGCAGATTCACCCCTCCACTTT. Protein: CASREADSPLHF.

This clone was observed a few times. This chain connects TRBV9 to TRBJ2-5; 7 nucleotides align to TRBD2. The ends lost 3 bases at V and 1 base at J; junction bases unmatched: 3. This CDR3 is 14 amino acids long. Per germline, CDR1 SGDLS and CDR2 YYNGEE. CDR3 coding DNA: TGTGCCAGCAGCGAGCGGGACCTCCAAGAGACCCAGTACTTC. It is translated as CASSERDLQETQYF.

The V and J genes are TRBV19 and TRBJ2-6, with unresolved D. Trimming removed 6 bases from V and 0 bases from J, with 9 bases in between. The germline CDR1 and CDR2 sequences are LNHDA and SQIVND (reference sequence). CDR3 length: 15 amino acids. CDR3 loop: CASSPVHSGANVLTF. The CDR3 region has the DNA TGTGCCAGTAGCCCCGTACACTCTGGGGCCAACGTCCTGACTTTC.

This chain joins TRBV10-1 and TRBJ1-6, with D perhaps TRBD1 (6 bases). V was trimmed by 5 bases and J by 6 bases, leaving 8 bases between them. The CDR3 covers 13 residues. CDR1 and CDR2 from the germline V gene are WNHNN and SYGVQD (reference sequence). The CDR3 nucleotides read TGCGCCAGCAGTCTAGGGGGTAATTCACCCCTCCACTTT. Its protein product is CASSLGGNSPLHF.

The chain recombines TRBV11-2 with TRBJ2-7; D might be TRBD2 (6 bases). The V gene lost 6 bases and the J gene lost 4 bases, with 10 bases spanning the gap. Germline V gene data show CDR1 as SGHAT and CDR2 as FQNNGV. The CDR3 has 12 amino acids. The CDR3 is CASRPAGYEQYF. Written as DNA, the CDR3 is TGTGCCAGCAGACCGGCGGGGTACGAGCAGTACTTC.

The CDR3 is CASREAAELTF. DNA of the CDR3: TGTGCCAGTAGAGAGGCGGCGGAGCTCACCTTC. The rearrangement uses TRBV19 and TRBJ1-2; no definite D call. The V gene's germline CDR1 is LNHDA and CDR2 SQIVND (reference sequence). V lost 6 bases to trimming and J lost 13 bases, with 15 bases between them. CDR3 length: 11 residues.

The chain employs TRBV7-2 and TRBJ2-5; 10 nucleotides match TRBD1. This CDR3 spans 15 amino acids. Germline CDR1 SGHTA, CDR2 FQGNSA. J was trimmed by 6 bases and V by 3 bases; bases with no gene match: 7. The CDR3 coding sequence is TGTGCCAGCAGCTTCCCGACAGGGGGCGGCAAGACCCAGTACTTC. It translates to CASSFPTGGGKTQYF.

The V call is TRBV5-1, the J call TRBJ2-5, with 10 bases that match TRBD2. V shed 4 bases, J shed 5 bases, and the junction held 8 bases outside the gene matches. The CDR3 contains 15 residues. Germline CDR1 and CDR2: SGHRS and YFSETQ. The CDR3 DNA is TGCGCCAGCAGCGCTCTAGCGGGAGAGGCGGAGACCCAGTACTTC. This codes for CASSALAGEAETQYF.

DNA for the CDR3: TGTGCCAGCAGCGAGGAGACTGTAAATGAGCAGTTCTTC. It translates to CASSEETVNEQFF. The J gene is TRBJ2-1, the V gene TRBV9; D call uncertain. The CDR3 consists of 13 residues. Germline-derived CDR1 and CDR2 are SGDLS and YYNGEE. V was pared by 3 bases and J by 7 bases, with 11 bases between.

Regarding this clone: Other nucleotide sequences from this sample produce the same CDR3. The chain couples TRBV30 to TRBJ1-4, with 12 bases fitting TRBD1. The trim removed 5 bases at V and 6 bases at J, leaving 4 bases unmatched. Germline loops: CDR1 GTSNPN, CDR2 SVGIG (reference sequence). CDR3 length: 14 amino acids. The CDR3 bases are TGTGCCTGGGGAAGGGACAGGGGGCATGAAAAACTGTTTTTT. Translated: CAWGRDRGHEKLFF.

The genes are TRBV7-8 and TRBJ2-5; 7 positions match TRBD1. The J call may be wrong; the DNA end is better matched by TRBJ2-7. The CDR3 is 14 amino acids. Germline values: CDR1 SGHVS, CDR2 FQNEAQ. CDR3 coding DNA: TGTGCCAGCAGCTTGGGGACAGCCACCTACGAGCAGTACTTC. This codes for CASSLGTATYEQYF.